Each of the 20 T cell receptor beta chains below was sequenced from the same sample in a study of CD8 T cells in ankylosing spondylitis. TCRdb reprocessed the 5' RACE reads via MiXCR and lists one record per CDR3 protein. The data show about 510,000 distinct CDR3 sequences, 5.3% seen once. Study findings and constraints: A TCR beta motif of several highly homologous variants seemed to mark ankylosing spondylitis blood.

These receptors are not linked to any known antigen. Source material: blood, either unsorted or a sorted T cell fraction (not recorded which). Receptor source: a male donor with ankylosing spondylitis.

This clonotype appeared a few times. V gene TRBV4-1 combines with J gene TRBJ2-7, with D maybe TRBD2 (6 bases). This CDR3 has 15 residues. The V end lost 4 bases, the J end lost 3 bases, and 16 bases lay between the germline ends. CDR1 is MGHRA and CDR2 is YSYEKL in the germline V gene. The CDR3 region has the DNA TGCGCCAGCAGCCGTGGGACTTCTTTACTCTACGAGCAGTACTTC. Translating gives CASSRGTSLLYEQYF.

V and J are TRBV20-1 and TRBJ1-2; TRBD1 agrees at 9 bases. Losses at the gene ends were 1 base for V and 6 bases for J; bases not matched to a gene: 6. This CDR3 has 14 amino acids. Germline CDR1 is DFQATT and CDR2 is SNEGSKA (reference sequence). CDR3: CSARVTGGGNGYTF. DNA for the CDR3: TGCAGTGCTAGAGTGACAGGGGGTGGGAATGGCTACACCTTC.

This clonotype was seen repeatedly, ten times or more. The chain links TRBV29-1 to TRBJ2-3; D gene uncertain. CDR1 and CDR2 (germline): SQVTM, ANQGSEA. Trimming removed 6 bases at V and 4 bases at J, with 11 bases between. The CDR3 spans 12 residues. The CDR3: CSVSPGADTQYF. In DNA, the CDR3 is TGCAGCGTCTCTCCCGGCGCAGATACGCAGTATTTT.

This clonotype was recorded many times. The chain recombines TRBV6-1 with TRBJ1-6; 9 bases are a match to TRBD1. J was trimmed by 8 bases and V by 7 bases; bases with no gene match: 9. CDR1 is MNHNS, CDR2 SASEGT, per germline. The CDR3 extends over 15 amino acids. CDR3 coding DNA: TGTGCCAGCACTACAGGGGGCTTCTTGGATTCACCCCTCCACTTT. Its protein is CASTTGGFLDSPLHF.

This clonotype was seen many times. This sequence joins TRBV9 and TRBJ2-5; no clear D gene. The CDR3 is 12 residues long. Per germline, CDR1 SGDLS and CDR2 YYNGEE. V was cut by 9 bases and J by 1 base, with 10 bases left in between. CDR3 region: CAIPSTQETQYF. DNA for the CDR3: TGTGCCATCCCCTCAACCCAAGAGACCCAGTACTTC. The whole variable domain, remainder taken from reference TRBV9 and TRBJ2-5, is DSGVTQTPKHLITATGQRVTLRCSPRSGDLSVYWYQQSLDQGLQFLIQYYNGEERAKGNILERFSAQQFPDLHSELNLSSLELGDSALYFCAIPSTQETQYFGPGTRLLVL.

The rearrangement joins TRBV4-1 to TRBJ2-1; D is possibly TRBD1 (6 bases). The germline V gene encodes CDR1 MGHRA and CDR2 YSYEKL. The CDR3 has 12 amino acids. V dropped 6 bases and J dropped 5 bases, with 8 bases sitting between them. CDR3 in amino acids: CASRSGDNEQFF. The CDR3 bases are TGCGCCAGCAGGTCAGGGGACAATGAGCAGTTCTTC.

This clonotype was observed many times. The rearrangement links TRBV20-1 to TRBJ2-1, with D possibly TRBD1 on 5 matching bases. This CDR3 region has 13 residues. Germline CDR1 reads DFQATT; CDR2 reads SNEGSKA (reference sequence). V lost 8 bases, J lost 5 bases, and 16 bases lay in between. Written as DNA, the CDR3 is TGCAGTCTTTCAGGGAATACACACAATGAGCAGTTCTTC. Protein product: CSLSGNTHNEQFF.

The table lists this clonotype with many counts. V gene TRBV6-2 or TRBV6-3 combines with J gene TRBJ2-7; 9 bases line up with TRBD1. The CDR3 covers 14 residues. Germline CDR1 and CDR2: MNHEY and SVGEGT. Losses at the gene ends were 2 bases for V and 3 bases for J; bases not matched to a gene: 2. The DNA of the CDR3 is TGTGCCAGCAGTTACCTGACAGGGGGCTACGAGCAGTACTTC. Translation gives CASSYLTGGYEQYF.

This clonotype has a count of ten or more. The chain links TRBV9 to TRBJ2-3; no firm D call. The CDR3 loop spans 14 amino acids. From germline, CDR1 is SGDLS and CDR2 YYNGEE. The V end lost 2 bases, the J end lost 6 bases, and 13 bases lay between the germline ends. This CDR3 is CASSVPGRGDTQYF. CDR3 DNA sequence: TGTGCCAGCAGCGTTCCCGGACGAGGTGATACGCAGTATTTT.

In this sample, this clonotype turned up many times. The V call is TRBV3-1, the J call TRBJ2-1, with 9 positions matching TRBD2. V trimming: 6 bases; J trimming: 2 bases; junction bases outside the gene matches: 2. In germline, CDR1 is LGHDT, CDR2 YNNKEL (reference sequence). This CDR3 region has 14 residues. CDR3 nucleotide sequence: TGTGCCAGCAGACCTAGCGGGGCCTACAATGAGCAGTTCTTC. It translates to CASRPSGAYNEQFF.

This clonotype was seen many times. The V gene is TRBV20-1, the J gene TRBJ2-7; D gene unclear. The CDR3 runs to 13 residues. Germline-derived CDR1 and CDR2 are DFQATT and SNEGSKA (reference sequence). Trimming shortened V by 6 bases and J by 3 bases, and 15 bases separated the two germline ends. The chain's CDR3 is CSAFAAADYEQYF. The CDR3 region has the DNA TGCAGTGCCTTCGCGGCAGCAGACTACGAGCAGTACTTC.

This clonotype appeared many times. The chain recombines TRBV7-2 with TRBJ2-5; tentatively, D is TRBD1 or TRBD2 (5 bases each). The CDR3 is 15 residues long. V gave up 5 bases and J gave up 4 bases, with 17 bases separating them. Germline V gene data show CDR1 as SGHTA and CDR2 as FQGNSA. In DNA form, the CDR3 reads TGTGCCAGCAGCCCGGGACCCACATTGGGAGAGACCCAGTACTTC. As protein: CASSPGPTLGETQYF.

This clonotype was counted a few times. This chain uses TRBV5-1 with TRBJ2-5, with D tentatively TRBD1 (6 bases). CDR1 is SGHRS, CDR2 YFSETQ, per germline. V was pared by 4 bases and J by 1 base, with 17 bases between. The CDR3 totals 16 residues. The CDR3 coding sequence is TGCGCCAGCAGCCCCCGACAGGCATCTCCCCAAGAGACCCAGTACTTC. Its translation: CASSPRQASPQETQYF.

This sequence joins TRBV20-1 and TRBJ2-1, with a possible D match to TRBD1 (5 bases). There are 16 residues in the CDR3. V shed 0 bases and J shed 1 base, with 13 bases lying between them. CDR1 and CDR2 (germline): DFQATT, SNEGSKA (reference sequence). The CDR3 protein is CSARDRDSRSYNEQFF. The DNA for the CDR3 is TGCAGTGCTAGAGATCGAGACAGCAGGTCCTACAATGAGCAGTTCTTC.

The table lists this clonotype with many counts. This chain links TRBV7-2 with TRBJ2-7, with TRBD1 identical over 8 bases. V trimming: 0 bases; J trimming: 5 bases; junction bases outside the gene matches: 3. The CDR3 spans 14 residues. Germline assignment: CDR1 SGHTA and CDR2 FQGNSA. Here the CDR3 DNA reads TGTGCCAGCAGCTTAGCGGGGACAGGCGACGAGCAGTACTTC. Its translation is CASSLAGTGDEQYF. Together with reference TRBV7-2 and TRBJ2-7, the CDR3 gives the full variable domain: GAGVSQSPSNKVTEKGKDVELRCDPISGHTALYWYRQSLGQGLEFLIYFQGNSAPDKSGLPSDRFSAERTGGSVSTLTIQRTQQEDSAVYLCASSLAGTGDEQYFGPGTRLTVT.

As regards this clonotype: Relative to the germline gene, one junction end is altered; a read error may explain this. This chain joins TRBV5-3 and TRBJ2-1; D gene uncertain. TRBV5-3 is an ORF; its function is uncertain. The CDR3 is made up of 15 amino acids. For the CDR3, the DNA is TGTGCCAGGAGCTCCGGGCTCCACTCCTACAATGAGCAGTTCTTC. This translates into CARSSGLHSYNEQFF.

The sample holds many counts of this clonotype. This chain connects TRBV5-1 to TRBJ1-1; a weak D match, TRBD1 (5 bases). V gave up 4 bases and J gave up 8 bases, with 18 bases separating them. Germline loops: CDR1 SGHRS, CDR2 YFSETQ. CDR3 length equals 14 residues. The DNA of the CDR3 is TGCGCCAGCAGCAAAGGATATGGACAAGCGGAAGCTTTCTTT. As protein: CASSKGYGQAEAFF.

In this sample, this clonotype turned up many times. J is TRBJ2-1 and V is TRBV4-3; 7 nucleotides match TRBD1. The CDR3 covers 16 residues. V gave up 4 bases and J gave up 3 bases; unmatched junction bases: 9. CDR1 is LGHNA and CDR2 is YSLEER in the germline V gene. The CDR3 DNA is TGCGCCAGCAGCCGAAATTCTGGGACAGACTACAATGAGCAGTTCTTC. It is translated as CASSRNSGTDYNEQFF.

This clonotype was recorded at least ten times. CDR3: CSARGDGTLYYTF. The DNA for the CDR3 is TGCAGTGCTAGAGGGGATGGGACACTATACTACACCTTC. The chain couples TRBV20-1 to TRBJ1-2, with D perhaps TRBD1 (6 bases). This CDR3 is built from 13 residues. The germline V and J ends were trimmed by 1 base and 10 bases, with 16 bases remaining between them. From germline, CDR1 is DFQATT and CDR2 SNEGSKA (reference sequence).

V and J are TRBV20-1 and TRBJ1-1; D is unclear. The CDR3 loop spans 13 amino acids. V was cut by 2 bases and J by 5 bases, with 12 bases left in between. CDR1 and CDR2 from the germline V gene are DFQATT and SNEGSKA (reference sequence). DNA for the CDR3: TGCAGTGCTAGAAGATTTGAGAAGACTGAAGCTTTCTTT. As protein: CSARRFEKTEAFF.